One T cell receptor (beta chain) is described in this entry. The CDR3 extends over 20 amino acids. Per the germline V gene, CDR1 is LGHNA and CDR2 is YSLEER. V dropped 1 base and J dropped 2; count of bases not matched to a gene: 14. As processed by the authors: Amplification of reference gene primers was used by the study to estimate nucleated cell counts. Repertoires were generated with immunoSEQ multiplex PCR, while TCRdb's copy carries only in-frame clones and drops some. That table supplies the V and J calls and clone size; D and trimming were determined from the DNA. The sample gives 200,000 or so clones, around nine tenths of which show up once; 2.1% is in the top ten. These data belong to a study of blood T cell repertoires in COVID-19. Study as a whole: COVID-19 samples, acute and convalescent, were from the United States, Italy and Spain. PBMCs, B-cell-depleted T cells, or T cells were the source of the cDNA or gDNA that made up the material.

The TCR comes from a man in his sixties or seventies with active or convalescent COVID-19. This rearrangement joins TRBV4-3 to TRBJ1-4, with TRBD1 identical over 9 bases. The specimen sequenced was peripheral blood. The DNA for the CDR3 is TGCGCCAGCAGCCAAGCCCTCCGGGACAGGGTTTCCTCTACTAATGAAAAACTGTTTTTT. This encodes CASSQALRDRVSSTNEKLFF.